The entry below describes one TCR beta chain. The sample originates from a study of shared clonotypes between healthy human individuals. Sequenced by immunoSEQ multiplex PCR; TCRdb stores in-frame clones only, minus some. Of 2 million to 2.5 million clones listed, approximately 96% were seen once; the top ten hold roughly 0.13%. The CDR3 has 13 amino acids. Unmatched junction bases numbered 7, after V lost 0 bases and J lost 13 bases. From germline, CDR1 is SGHDN and CDR2 FVKESK. The sequenced sample consisted of naive CD4+ T cells sorted from blood. The subset here: CD45RA+ positively selected. The chain has TRBV14 and TRBJ1-2; the match to TRBD1 covers 8 bases. This sequence originates from a man younger than 30 in good health. CDR3: CASSQDRQGASTF. The CDR3 nucleotides are TGTGCCAGCAGCCAAGATCGCCAGGGGGCATCCACCTTC.